The subject of this entry is one T cell receptor (beta chain). As yet, its antigen is unknown. The PCR made use of 60 Vbeta and 13 Jbeta primers. Clones were read by immunoSEQ multiplex PCR, and TCRdb kept only the in-frame ones, dropping some. This repertoire shows 55,000 to 75,000 clones, roughly 75% found once; its top ten account for 7% to 9.5%. CDR3 length equals 11 residues. The germline V and J ends were trimmed by 4 bases and 3 bases, with 4 bases remaining between them. CDR1 and CDR2 (germline): KGHSY, FQNENV. The entry originates in a study of cytomegalovirus exposure and HLA in healthy donors. Across the study: Roughly 80 million unique TCRs from HLA-typed donors made up an early data release. Study conclusions and caveats: It was only CMV serostatus that was available as immune exposure information. HLA alleles showed associations with 16,951 TCR beta sequences in a later analysis, at a 0.05 false discovery rate. In vitro assays verified that three CMV-associated chains recognized CMV antigens specifically.

The source material was PBMCs. The chain uses TRBV16 and TRBJ2-7; D is ambiguous. This sequence was found in a woman in her twenties or thirties in good health and CMV-seropositive. DNA for the CDR3: TGTGCCAGCAGCCTCAGCTACGAGCAGTACTTC. Protein sequence: CASSLSYEQYF.